The T cell receptor (beta chain) described here comes from a study of blood T cell repertoires in COVID-19. Study information: PBMCs, B-cell-depleted T cells, or T cells were the source of the cDNA or gDNA that made up the material.

Produced via immunoSEQ multiplex PCR; TCRdb's table is partial and in-frame only. The sample records about 160,000 clones, approximately 95% being singletons. The CDR3 totals 14 residues. Looked up from germline, CDR1 is ENHRY and CDR2 is SYGVKD. Trimming took 2 bases from V and 5 from J; bases not matched to a gene: 2. Enrollment of patients from Seattle took place during active infection, with longitudinal follow-up. This TCR was sampled from a woman aged 55-69 years with COVID-19, enrolled during active disease. J is TRBJ2-3 and V is TRBV10-3; the match to TRBD1 covers 9 bases. The sample was peripheral blood. DNA of the CDR3: TGTGCCATCAGTGAGGGACAGGGGTTAGATACGCAGTATTTT. The encoded protein is CAISEGQGLDTQYF.